This TCR beta chain originates from a study of OX40 agonist ivuxolimab in advanced cancers. Notes on the study in general: Clonal expansion in partial responders at 0.1-3.0 mg/kg ranked among the lowest.

Worth noting for this clone: Antigen specificity is unknown.

Assay: immunoSEQ multiplex PCR; the TCRdb copy retains only in-frame clones and omits some. The sample consists of tens of thousands of clones, 86% of them appearing once. The CDR3 contains 14 residues. Germline V gene sequence: CDR1 SGHDN, CDR2 FVKESK. V lost 1 base, J lost 7 bases, and 14 bases lay in between. The sequence was obtained from an adult with an advanced solid tumor such as melanoma, head and neck, liver or kidney cancer. The chain carries TRBV14 and TRBJ2-7; TRBD2 might be the D (6 bases). Specimen: CD4+ or CD8+ T cells sorted from blood, collected in a trial of the OX40 agonist ivuxolimab. The CDR3 DNA is TGTGCCAGCAGCCAAGTAGGATCCCGGGGGGAGCAGTACTTC. This translates into CASSQVGSRGEQYF.